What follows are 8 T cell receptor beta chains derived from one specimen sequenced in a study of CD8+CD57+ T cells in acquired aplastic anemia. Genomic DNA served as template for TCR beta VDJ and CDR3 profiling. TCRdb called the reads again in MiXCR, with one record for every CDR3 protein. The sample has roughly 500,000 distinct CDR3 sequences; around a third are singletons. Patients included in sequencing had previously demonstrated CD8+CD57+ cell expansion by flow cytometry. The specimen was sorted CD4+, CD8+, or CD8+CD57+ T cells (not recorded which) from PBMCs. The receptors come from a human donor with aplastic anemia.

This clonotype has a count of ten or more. The CDR3 nucleotides read TGCGCCAGCAGTGAGGGTTTCGGACTCCCGGAGTCACCCCTCCACTTT. Amino acid sequence: CASSEGFGLPESPLHF. The V call is TRBV10-1, the J call TRBJ1-6, with D unclear. CDR3 length equals 16 residues. Germline V CDR1 and CDR2: WNHNN, SYGVQD (reference sequence). Trimming stripped 2 bases from V and 10 bases from J, with 18 bases between.

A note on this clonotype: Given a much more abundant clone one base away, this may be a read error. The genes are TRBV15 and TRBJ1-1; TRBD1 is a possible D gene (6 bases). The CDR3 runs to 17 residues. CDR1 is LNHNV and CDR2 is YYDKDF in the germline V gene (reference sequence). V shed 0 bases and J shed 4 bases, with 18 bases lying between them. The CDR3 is CATSRDHRETGGTEAFF. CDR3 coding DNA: TGTGCCACCAGCAGAGACCACAGGGAGACGGGGGGCACTGAAGCTTTCTTT.

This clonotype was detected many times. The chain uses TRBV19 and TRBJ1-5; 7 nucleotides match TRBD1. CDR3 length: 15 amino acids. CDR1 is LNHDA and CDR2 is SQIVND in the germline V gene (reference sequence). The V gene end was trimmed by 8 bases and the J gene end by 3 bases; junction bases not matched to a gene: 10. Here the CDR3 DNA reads TGTGCCAGTCAGAACCGGGACAGACACAATCAGCCCCAGCATTTT. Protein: CASQNRDRHNQPQHF. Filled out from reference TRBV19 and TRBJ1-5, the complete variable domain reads DGGITQSPKYLFRKEGQNVTLSCEQNLNHDAMYWYRQDPGQGLRLIYYSQIVNDFQKGDIAEGYSVSREKKESFPLTVTSAQKNPTAFYLCASQNRDRHNQPQHFGDGTRLSIL.

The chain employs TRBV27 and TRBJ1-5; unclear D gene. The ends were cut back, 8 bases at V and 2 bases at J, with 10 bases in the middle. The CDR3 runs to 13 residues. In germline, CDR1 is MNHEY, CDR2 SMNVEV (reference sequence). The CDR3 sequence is CASPRKGNQPQHF. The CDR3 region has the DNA TGTGCCAGCCCTCGGAAGGGCAATCAGCCCCAGCATTTT.

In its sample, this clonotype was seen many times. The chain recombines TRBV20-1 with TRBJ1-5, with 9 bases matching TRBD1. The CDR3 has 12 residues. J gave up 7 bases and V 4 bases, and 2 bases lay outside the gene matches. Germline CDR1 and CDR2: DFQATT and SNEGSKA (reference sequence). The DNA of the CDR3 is TGCAGTGCTACCGGGACAGGGCAGCCCCAGCATTTT. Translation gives CSATGTGQPQHF.

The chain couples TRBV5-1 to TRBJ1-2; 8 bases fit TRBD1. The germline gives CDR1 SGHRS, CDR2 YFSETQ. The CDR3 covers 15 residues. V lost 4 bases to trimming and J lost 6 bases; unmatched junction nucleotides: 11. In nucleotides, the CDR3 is TGCGCCAGCAGCCCAGGGACAGGAAACATCGATGGCTACACCTTC. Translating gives CASSPGTGNIDGYTF. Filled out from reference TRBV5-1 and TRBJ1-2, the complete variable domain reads KAGVTQTPRYLIKTRGQQVTLSCSPISGHRSVSWYQQTPGQGLQFLFEYFSETQRNKGNFPGRFSGRQFSNSRSEMNVSTLELGDSALYLCASSPGTGNIDGYTFGSGTRLTVV.

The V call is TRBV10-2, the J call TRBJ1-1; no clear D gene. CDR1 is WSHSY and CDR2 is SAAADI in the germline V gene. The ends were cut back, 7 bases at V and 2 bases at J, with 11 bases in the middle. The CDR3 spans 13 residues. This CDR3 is CASTGGINTEAFF. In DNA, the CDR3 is TGCGCCAGCACCGGAGGGATTAACACTGAAGCTTTCTTT.

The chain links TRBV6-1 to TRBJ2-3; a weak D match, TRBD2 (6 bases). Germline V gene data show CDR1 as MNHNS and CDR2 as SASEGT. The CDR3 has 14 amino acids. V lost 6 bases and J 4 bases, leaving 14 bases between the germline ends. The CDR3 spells CASRQPGLPDTQYF. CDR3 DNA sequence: TGTGCCAGCAGACAACCGGGACTTCCAGATACGCAGTATTTT.